This T cell receptor (beta chain) was found in a study of blood T cell repertoires in COVID-19 (dated by TCRdb to 2020 to 2021). About the full investigation: Samples covering the acute and convalescent phases of COVID-19 were provided by collaborators in the United States, Italy and Spain. The material from the prospective study consisted of cDNA or gDNA derived from T cells, B-cell-depleted T cells, or PBMCs. Subjects who had been exposed to COVID-19, were actively infected with it, or had recovered from it provided the deeply sampled blood TCRbeta repertoires that made up the dataset. The repertoires were released in a freely available public database meant as a resource for research on the immune response to SARS-CoV-2. The samples were drawn from two sources: the first 160 participants of the ongoing ImmuneRACE study, and 1,200 or so subjects contributed by 6 global collaborators. A de-identified subject ID, COVID-19 status, age in years and sex were almost always included in the sample metadata. Where HLA class I and class II types were available, the types were taken from metadata supplied by the sample provider, not from assay-based typing. Results the study describes overall, beyond this receptor: The quantity of clinical and demographic metadata differed by source and by participant and was supplied without curation.

In regard to this clone: The antigen it binds to is not known. Per-base quality was not reported, and no clone a single base away is much larger than it.

Inclusive of the bounding cysteine and phenylalanine, the CDR3 is 14 residues long. The kept DNA is CDR3 alone, 42 bases in frame from the first base. V is cut back by 5 bases and J by 6 bases, with 7 bases in the junction unmatched. CDR1 and CDR2, looked up from the germline V gene (reference sequence), are MNHEY and SMNVEV. TCRbeta CDR3 regions were amplified from genomic DNA using the immunoSEQ Assay, a bias-controlled multiplex PCR. In the original analysis: The number of nucleated cells in each sample was estimated from the amplification of reference gene primers within the assay. Sequence reads were collapsed and filtered to measure the absolute abundance of every unique TCRbeta CDR3 rearrangement. For each sample, productive Simpson clonality was calculated as the square root of Simpson's diversity index across productive rearrangements. TCRdb retrieved this table from immuneACCESS and kept in-frame rearrangements only. Not all clones are present; in checked studies, unresolved V genes account for under half, and no reason is known for the remainder. V, J and clone size derive from that table, while D and trimming were established from the DNA sequence. The sample yields 300,000 to 450,000 clones; roughly nine tenths were counted once. The biggest ten clones account for approximately 3% of the sample.

In Seattle, one collaborating source enrolled patients while the infection was active and tracked those patients longitudinally over the course of disease. Whole blood was collected in K2EDTA tubes by collaborating institutions according to the institutions' own protocols. For TCRbeta analysis, collaborator samples were shipped as frozen whole blood, as isolated PBMCs, or as DNA extracted from either sample type. The chain is encoded by TRBV27 joined to TRBJ1-2; a stretch of 9 junction bases matches TRBD1. Sequencing input: peripheral blood. The clonotype originates from a woman between 25 and 40 years old with COVID-19, enrolled during active disease. The CDR3 region has the sequence CASSPGQGIHGYTF. The DNA is TGTGCCAGCAGTCCAGGACAGGGGATCCATGGCTACACCTTC.